These 24 T cell receptor beta chains were sequenced from one sample in a study of blood T cell repertoires in COVID-19. Method: immunoSEQ multiplex PCR; TCRdb's copy keeps in-frame clones and lacks some. The sample carries 250,000 to 350,000 clones, roughly 91% recorded once. Material for sequencing was PBMCs or T cells enriched from blood (not recorded which). These receptors originate from a woman aged 55-70 years in a cohort exposed to, infected with or recovered from COVID-19 (not recorded which).

The chain combines TRBV10-3 with TRBJ1-4; 8 bases agree with TRBD1. Germline assignment: CDR1 ENHRY and CDR2 SYGVKD. CDR3 length: 15 amino acids. The J segment lost 5 bases and the V segment lost 3 bases, leaving 5 bases of the junction unmatched. CDR3 loop: CAISDPGGPNEKLFF. In DNA, the CDR3 is TGTGCCATCAGTGACCCAGGGGGCCCGAATGAAAAACTGTTTTTT.

The CDR3 DNA sequence: TGTGCCAGCAGCGGCGGAAGGGGGCCAGCGGTCAATGAGCAGTTCTTC. Amino acids: CASSGGRGPAVNEQFF. The chain has TRBV9 and TRBJ2-1; 7 bases map to TRBD1. The CDR3 totals 16 residues. In germline, CDR1 is SGDLS, CDR2 YYNGEE. The ends lost 3 bases at V and 6 bases at J; junction bases unmatched: 12.

The chain recombines TRBV7-6 with TRBJ2-7, with 12 bases identical to TRBD2. V lost 4 bases, J lost 0 bases, and 10 bases stayed unmatched. The CDR3 consists of 18 residues. Germline V gene lookup returns CDR1 SGHVS and CDR2 FNYEAQ. CDR3: CASSSLLAGGPTSYEQYF. The CDR3 DNA reads TGTGCCAGCAGCTCCCTCCTAGCGGGAGGGCCTACCTCCTACGAGCAGTACTTC.

The CDR3 nucleotides are TGTGCCAGCAACCTAGCGGGAGGGCTCCCCTACGAGCAGTACTTC. Amino acid sequence: CASNLAGGLPYEQYF. The chain has TRBV6-5 and TRBJ2-7; 12 bases map to TRBD2. J lost 2 bases, V lost 7 bases, and 6 bases had no gene match. In germline, CDR1 is MNHEY, CDR2 SVGAGI. The CDR3 consists of 15 residues.

The chain links TRBV13 to TRBJ1-1; D gene unclear. The CDR3 length is 12 residues. The germline V gene encodes CDR1 PRHDT and CDR2 FYEKMQ (reference sequence). The V end was cut by 4 bases, the J end by 4 bases, with 7 bases between. The CDR3 sequence is CASSSRVTEAFF. The CDR3 coding sequence is TGTGCCAGCAGCTCCCGGGTCACTGAAGCTTTCTTT.

The V call is TRBV30, the J call TRBJ1-1; a weak D match, TRBD1 (5 bases). Germline lookup yields CDR1 GTSNPN and CDR2 SVGIG (reference sequence). The CDR3 runs 11 residues. V dropped 8 bases and J dropped 7 bases, with 14 bases sitting between them. The CDR3 is CALGGSNEAFF. The CDR3 region has the DNA TGTGCCCTCGGGGGGTCGAATGAAGCTTTCTTT.

The chain carries TRBV2 and TRBJ1-2; D is possibly TRBD1 (5 bases). Germline CDR1 SNHLY, CDR2 FYNNEI. There are 15 residues in the CDR3. V was shortened by 8 bases and J by 4 bases, with 20 bases between the two germline ends. CDR3 DNA sequence: TGTGCCAGCGGGACCAACCCCGGGAGCACCTATGGCTACACCTTC. It is translated as CASGTNPGSTYGYTF. The full variable domain, in which reference TRBV2 and TRBJ1-2 provide the parts outside the CDR3, is EPEVTQTPSHQVTQMGQEVILRCVPISNHLYFYWYRQILGQKVEFLVSFYNNEISEKSEIFDDQFSVERPDGSNFTLKIRSTKLEDSAMYFCASGTNPGSTYGYTFGSGTRLTVV.

The chain uses TRBV2 and TRBJ1-2; TRBD1 matches at 7 bases. V trimming: 11 bases; J trimming: 8 bases; junction bases outside the gene matches: 5. The CDR3 has 10 amino acids. The germline CDR1 and CDR2 sequences are SNHLY and FYNNEI. CDR3 sequence reads: CARDRVGYTF. CDR3 coding DNA: TGTGCCCGAGACAGGGTAGGCTACACCTTC. The variable domain in full, with the rest retrieved from reference TRBV2 and TRBJ1-2, is EPEVTQTPSHQVTQMGQEVILRCVPISNHLYFYWYRQILGQKVEFLVSFYNNEISEKSEIFDDQFSVERPDGSNFTLKIRSTKLEDSAMYFCARDRVGYTFGSGTRLTVV.

The rearrangement joins TRBV4-1 to TRBJ2-3; 7 nucleotides line up with TRBD1. The CDR3 extends over 18 amino acids. The ends lost 1 base at V and 7 bases at J; junction bases unmatched: 17. The germline V gene has CDR1 MGHRA and CDR2 YSYEKL. The CDR3: CASSQGIRQGTSSHTQYF. DNA of the CDR3: TGCGCCAGCAGCCAAGGGATTCGACAGGGCACTAGTTCTCATACGCAGTATTTT.

J is TRBJ2-1 and V is TRBV28; D call uncertain. V was shortened by 6 bases and J by 9 bases, with 9 bases between the two germline ends. Germline V CDR1 and CDR2: MDHEN, SYDVKM. The CDR3 is 11 amino acids. CDR3 sequence (DNA): TGTGCCAGCAGAAGACTCGGTGAGCAGTTCTTC. Translation gives CASRRLGEQFF.

The rearrangement joins TRBV3-1 (or the pseudogene TRBV3-2) to TRBJ1-1, with 11 bases fitting TRBD1. The germline gives CDR1 LGHDT, CDR2 YNNKEL (reference sequence). The CDR3 extends over 16 amino acids. V gave up 0 bases and J gave up 4 bases; unmatched junction bases: 4. The chain's CDR3 is CASSQDGQGARTEAFF. The CDR3 region has the DNA TGTGCCAGCAGCCAAGATGGACAGGGGGCACGCACTGAAGCTTTCTTT.

The rearrangement links TRBV19 to TRBJ2-2; D might be TRBD2 (6 bases). The CDR3 has 15 residues. V dropped 7 bases and J dropped 4 bases, with 16 bases sitting between them. The germline gives CDR1 LNHDA, CDR2 SQIVND (reference sequence). CDR3 DNA: TGTGCCAGTAACCGGGAGTCAGTGGGCACCGGGGAGCTGTTTTTT. This codes for CASNRESVGTGELFF.

This chain links TRBV7-3 with TRBJ2-1, with a tentative D call TRBD2 (5 bases). Trimming left V 5 bases short and J 1 base short, with 12 bases between. This CDR3 has 15 amino acids. Germline loops: CDR1 SGHTA, CDR2 FQGTGA. CDR3 nucleotide sequence: TGTGCCAGCAGCCGGAGCGGATTTTCCTACAATGAGCAGTTCTTC. This encodes CASSRSGFSYNEQFF.

This chain links TRBV9 with TRBJ2-7; unclear D gene. Germline lookup yields CDR1 SGDLS and CDR2 YYNGEE. This CDR3 comprises 14 residues. Trimming took off 0 bases at V and 3 bases at J, with 10 bases between the two ends. CDR3 residues: CASSVGGNGYEQYF. The CDR3 DNA is TGTGCCAGCAGCGTAGGAGGTAACGGCTACGAGCAGTACTTC.

V is TRBV14 and J is TRBJ1-2; 8 nucleotides agree with TRBD1. From germline, CDR1 is SGHDN and CDR2 FVKESK. The V gene end was trimmed by 1 base and the J gene end by 8 bases; junction bases not matched to a gene: 6. The CDR3 has 14 amino acids. The CDR3 loop is CASSQARTGSGYTF. The CDR3 DNA reads as TGTGCCAGCAGCCAAGCGAGGACAGGGTCCGGCTACACCTTC.

The genes are TRBV28 and TRBJ2-1; 9 positions match TRBD2. The V gene end was trimmed by 9 bases and the J gene end by 4 bases; junction bases not matched to a gene: 13. The CDR3 length is 16 residues. CDR1 is MDHEN, CDR2 SYDVKM, per germline. CDR3 amino acids: CASPPVASGAYNEQFF. Written as DNA, the CDR3 is TGTGCCAGTCCCCCGGTGGCTAGCGGGGCTTACAATGAGCAGTTCTTC.

The V and J genes are TRBV19 and TRBJ1-1; D may be TRBD1 (6 bases). The CDR3 loop spans 16 amino acids. V was cut by 3 bases and J by 0 bases, with 14 bases left in between. Germline V gene data show CDR1 as LNHDA and CDR2 as SQIVND (reference sequence). This CDR3 is CASSIRAGAMNTEAFF. The CDR3 nucleotides are TGTGCCAGTAGTATCCGGGCAGGGGCGATGAACACTGAAGCTTTCTTT.

This chain connects TRBV30 to TRBJ2-7; unclear D gene. CDR1 GTSNPN and CDR2 SVGIG come from the germline V gene (reference sequence). This CDR3 contains 13 residues. V lost 0 bases and J lost 4, with 10 bases in between. The CDR3 DNA reads as TGTGCCTGGAGTGTAACCCACGGGTACGAGCAGTACTTC. The encoded protein is CAWSVTHGYEQYF.

This clone was seen a single time. This chain joins TRBV3-1 (or the pseudogene TRBV3-2) and TRBJ1-1; 7 bases map to TRBD1. Germline V gene data show CDR1 as LGHDT and CDR2 as YNNKEL (reference sequence). The CDR3 sequence is 14 residues long. J lost 3 bases, V lost 7 bases, and 8 bases had no gene match. The CDR3: CASTTTGSDTEAFF. CDR3 nucleotide sequence: TGTGCCAGCACCACGACAGGGAGTGACACTGAAGCTTTCTTT.

The chain employs TRBV5-1 and TRBJ2-5; tentatively, D is TRBD1 (7 bases). Germline values: CDR1 SGHRS, CDR2 YFSETQ. V lost 3 bases and J 0 bases, leaving 12 bases between the germline ends. This CDR3 has 15 amino acids. In DNA, the CDR3 is TGCGCCAGCAGCTCGGGACAGCGGGACCAAGAGACCCAGTACTTC. Translation: CASSSGQRDQETQYF.

The chain links TRBV7-8 to TRBJ2-5; D uncertain. V was pared by 5 bases and J by 5 bases, with 9 bases between. This CDR3 region has 12 residues. CDR1 is SGHVS, CDR2 FQNEAQ, per germline. The CDR3 reads CASSPQRETQYF. In DNA form, the CDR3 reads TGTGCCAGCAGCCCCCAACGGGAGACCCAGTACTTC.

The sample holds one count of this clone. The CDR3 region has the DNA TGTGCCAGCAGCGTAGGTGGGCCGAACACTGAAGCTTTCTTT. Amino acid sequence: CASSVGGPNTEAFF. The genes are TRBV9 and TRBJ1-1; D not certain. V was pared by 0 bases and J by 1 base, with 7 bases between. The V gene's germline CDR1 is SGDLS and CDR2 YYNGEE. The CDR3 totals 14 residues. Full variable domain (remainder filled in from reference TRBV9 and TRBJ1-1): DSGVTQTPKHLITATGQRVTLRCSPRSGDLSVYWYQQSLDQGLQFLIQYYNGEERAKGNILERFSAQQFPDLHSELNLSSLELGDSALYFCASSVGGPNTEAFFGQGTRLTVV.

This rearrangement joins TRBV6-1 to TRBJ1-2; no clear D gene. Between the trimmed V and J ends, which lost 2 bases and 4 bases, there was a span of 8 bases. The CDR3 totals 13 residues. Germline CDR1 MNHNS, CDR2 SASEGT. CDR3 in DNA: TGTGCCAGCAGTGAATCCAGTTTCTATGGCTACACCTTC. Translation: CASSESSFYGYTF.

The chain carries TRBV15 and TRBJ2-7; 7 bases align to TRBD1. CDR3 length: 13 residues. V lost 3 bases and J lost 5; bases outside the gene matches: 4. The germline V gene encodes CDR1 LNHNV and CDR2 YYDKDF (reference sequence). DNA for the CDR3: TGTGCCACCAGCAGCAGACAGGGAAACGAGCAGTACTTC. Translation gives CATSSRQGNEQYF.